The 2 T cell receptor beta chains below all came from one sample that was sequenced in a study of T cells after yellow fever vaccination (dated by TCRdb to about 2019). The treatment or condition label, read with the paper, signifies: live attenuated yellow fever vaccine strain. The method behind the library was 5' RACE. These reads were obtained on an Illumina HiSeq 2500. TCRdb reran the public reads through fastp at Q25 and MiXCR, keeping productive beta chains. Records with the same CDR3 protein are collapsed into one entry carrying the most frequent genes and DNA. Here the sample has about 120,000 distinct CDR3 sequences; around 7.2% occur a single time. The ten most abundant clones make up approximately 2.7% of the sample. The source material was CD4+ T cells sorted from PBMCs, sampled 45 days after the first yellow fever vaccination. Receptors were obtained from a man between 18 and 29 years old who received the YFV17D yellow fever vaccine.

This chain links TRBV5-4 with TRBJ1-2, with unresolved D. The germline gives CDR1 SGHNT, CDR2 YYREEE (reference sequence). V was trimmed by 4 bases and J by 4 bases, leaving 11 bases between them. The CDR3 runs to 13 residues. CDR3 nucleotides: TGTGCCAGCAGCGCTCCCAGCGGCTATGGCTACACCTTC. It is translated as CASSAPSGYGYTF.

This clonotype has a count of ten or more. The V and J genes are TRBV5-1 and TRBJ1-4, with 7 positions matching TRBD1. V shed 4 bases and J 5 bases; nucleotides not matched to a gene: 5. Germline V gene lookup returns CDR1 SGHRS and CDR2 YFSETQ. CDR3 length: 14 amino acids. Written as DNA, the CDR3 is TGCGCCAGCAGCCCGGGCAGGGGGAATGAAAAACTGTTTTTT. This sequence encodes CASSPGRGNEKLFF.